The following is a T cell receptor beta chain sequence with its context. Antigen specificity is unknown. Incorporated into the TCR beta cDNA libraries were unique molecular identifiers, which served to reduce PCR and sequencing biases. About 500,000 cDNA molecules were obtained per 1 to 10 million input T cells. From the PCR reads, TCRdb called clonotypes with MiXCR, one entry per CDR3 protein. In the table there are 550,000 to 700,000 distinct CDR3 sequences, 44% of which are singletons. This CDR3 has 16 residues. These data originate in a study of post-analysis software for immune sequencing data. Study-level information: The patients showed relapsing-remitting, secondary progressive and progressive-relapsing multiple sclerosis courses. General study points: People with multiple sclerosis had a significantly lower normalized Chao1 diversity than controls did. A handful of TRBV segments were significantly more frequent in patients than in controls. TRBV5-6, TRBV5-1 and TRBV20-1 were among these segments. Same-batch samples co-clustered strongly by F measure.

Material for sequencing was blood. The rearrangement joins TRBV21-1 to TRBJ2-5; the D call of TRBD1 is as the table states it, not checked on the DNA. TRBV21-1 is a pseudogene segment. This clonotype originated in a girl aged 5-17 years with multiple sclerosis. In DNA form, the CDR3 reads TGTGCCAGCAGCAAAAAAAAAGGGGTTGAGGAGGAGACCCAGTACTTC. Its protein is CASSKKKGVEEETQYF.